The clone carrying this T cell receptor (beta chain) was counted only a few times. This entry is derived from a study of response to subunit inactivated influenza vaccine. From the RT-PCR reads, TCRdb called clonotypes with MiXCR, one entry per CDR3 protein. Of 180,000 or so distinct CDR3 sequences in the sample, around 12% are singletons; the top ten hold around 32%. CDR1 and CDR2 (germline): DFQATT, SNEGSKA (reference sequence). After removal of 5 bases from V and 5 bases from J, the junction contained 10 bases not matched to a gene. The CDR3 contains 15 residues. The same data also contributed to another study, on T cells expressing NK-cell markers. Per that paper: Generation of TCR beta cDNA was performed by 5'RACE template switching incorporating UMIs. It was sorted CD3+CD56+NKG2C+, CD3+CD56+NKG2C- and CD3+CD56-NKG2C+ T cells that supplied the TCR beta repertoires.

The chain links TRBV20-1 to TRBJ1-2; 11 bases are shared with TRBD1. The clonotype was recovered from a man in his fifties who received an inactivated influenza vaccine. The specimen was CD8+ T cells sorted from PBMCs, collected about 12 days after vaccination. CDR3 sequence: CSASRGQGVWYGYTF. CDR3 bases: TGCAGTGCTTCGAGGGGACAGGGGGTGTGGTATGGCTACACCTTC.